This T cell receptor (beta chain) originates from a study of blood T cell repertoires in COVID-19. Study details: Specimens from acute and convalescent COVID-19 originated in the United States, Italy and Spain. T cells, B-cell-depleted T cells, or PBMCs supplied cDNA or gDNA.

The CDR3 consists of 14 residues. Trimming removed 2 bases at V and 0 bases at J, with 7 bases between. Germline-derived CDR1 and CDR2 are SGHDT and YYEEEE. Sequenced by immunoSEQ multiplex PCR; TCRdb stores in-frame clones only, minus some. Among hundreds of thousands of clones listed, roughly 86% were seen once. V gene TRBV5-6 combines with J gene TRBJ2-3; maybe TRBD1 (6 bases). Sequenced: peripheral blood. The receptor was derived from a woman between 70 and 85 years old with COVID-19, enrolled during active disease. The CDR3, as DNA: TGTGCCAGCAGCTTAGGGGGTAGCACAGATACGCAGTATTTT. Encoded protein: CASSLGGSTDTQYF.